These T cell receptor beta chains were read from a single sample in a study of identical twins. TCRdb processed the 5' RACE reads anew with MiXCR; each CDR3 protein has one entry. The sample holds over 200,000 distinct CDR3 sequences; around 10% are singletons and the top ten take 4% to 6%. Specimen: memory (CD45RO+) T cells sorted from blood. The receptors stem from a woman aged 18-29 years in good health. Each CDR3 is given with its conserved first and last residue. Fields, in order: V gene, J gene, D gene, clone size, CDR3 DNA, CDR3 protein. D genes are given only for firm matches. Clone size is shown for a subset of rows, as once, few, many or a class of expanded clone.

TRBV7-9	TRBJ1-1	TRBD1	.	TGTGCCAGCAGCTTATGGACCGGGACAGGGGACACTGAAGCTTTCTTT	CASSLWTGTGDTEAFF
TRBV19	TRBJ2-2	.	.	TGTGCCAGTAGTATAGCAAGGGGCTCCGGGGAGCTGTTTTTT	CASSIARGSGELFF
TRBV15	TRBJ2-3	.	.	TGTGCCACCAGCAGATCATCCCGAGGGTCTTTTCCCACAGATACGCAGTATTTT	CATSRSSRGSFPTDTQYF
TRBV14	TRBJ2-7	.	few	TGTGCCAGCAGCCAAGAACTCAGGCAGTACTTC	CASSQELRQYF
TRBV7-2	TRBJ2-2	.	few	TGTGCCAGCAGCCGCACAGGGTTTGCCACCGGGGAGCTGTTTTTT	CASSRTGFATGELFF
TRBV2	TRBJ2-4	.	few	TGTGCCAGCAGTGAATGGGAGTTAGCCAAAAACATTCAGTACTTC	CASSEWELAKNIQYF
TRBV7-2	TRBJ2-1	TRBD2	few	TGTGCCAGCAGCATAAGGACTAGCGGCGAGCAGTTCTTC	CASSIRTSGEQFF
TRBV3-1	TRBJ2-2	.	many	TGTGCCAGCACCTACCAAACAGCCGGGGAGCTGTTTTTT	CASTYQTAGELFF
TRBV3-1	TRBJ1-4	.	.	TGTGCCAGCAGCTTATACGGGGGGGGAGTCAATGAAAAACTGTTTTTT	CASSLYGGGVNEKLFF
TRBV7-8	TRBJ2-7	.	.	TGTGCCAGCAGCTTAGGGCCCAAAGGCCACGAGCAGTACTTC	CASSLGPKGHEQYF
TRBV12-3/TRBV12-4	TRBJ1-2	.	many	TGTGCCAGCAGCCAGAGGGTCAGGGGCAAGGCTAACTATGGCTACACCTTC	CASSQRVRGKANYGYTF
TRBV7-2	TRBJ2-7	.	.	TGTGCCAGCAGCCCCCGGTCGCCGGGGGAATACGAGCAGTACTTC	CASSPRSPGEYEQYF
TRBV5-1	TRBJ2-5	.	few	TGCGCCAGCAGCTTTGACTTCTTTCGGACCCAGTACTTC	CASSFDFFRTQYF
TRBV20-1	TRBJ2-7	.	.	TGCAGTGCTCTGCCCCCGGGACGGAGCTCCTACGAGCAGTACTTC	CSALPPGRSSYEQYF
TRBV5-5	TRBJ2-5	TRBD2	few	TGTGCCAGCAGCTGCGGACTAGCGGGGGGCCGAGTCCAAGAGACCCAGTACTTC	CASSCGLAGGRVQETQYF
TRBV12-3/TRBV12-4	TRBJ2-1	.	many	TGTGCCAGCAGTCCTGACAGGTACAATGAGCAGTTCTTC	CASSPDRYNEQFF
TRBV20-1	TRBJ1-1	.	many	TGCAGTGCTCTCCCGGGGGGCACTGAAGCTTTCTTT	CSALPGGTEAFF
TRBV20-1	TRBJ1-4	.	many	TGCAGTGTACCCCCTCTGACGTCTAATGAAAAACTGTTTTTT	CSVPPLTSNEKLFF
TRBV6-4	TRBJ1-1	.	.	TGTGCCAGCAGTCCTCGGCAGGGAGGTCTGAACACTGAAGCTTTCTTT	CASSPRQGGLNTEAFF
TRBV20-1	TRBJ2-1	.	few	TGCAGTGCTAAAGGGGATTACAATGAGCAGTTCTTC	CSAKGDYNEQFF
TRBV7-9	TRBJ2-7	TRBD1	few	TGTGCCAGCAGCCGGACAGGGGGTCTTAGGGAGCAGTACTTC	CASSRTGGLREQYF
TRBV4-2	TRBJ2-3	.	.	TGTGCCAGCAGCCAAGTACCCCACACAGATACGCAGTATTTT	CASSQVPHTDTQYF
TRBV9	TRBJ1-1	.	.	TGTGCCAGCAGCGTAGGCGGTATGAACACTGAAGCTTTCTTT	CASSVGGMNTEAFF
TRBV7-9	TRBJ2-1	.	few	TGTGCCAGCAGCCGGACAGACAATGAGCAGTTCTTC	CASSRTDNEQFF
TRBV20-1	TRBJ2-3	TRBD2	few	TGCAGTGCCACCGGGCTAGCGGGACGGGATACGCAGTATTTT	CSATGLAGRDTQYF
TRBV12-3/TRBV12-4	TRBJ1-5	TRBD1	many	TGTGCCAGCAGGATAGGACAGGGGGCCCAGCCCCAGCATTTT	CASRIGQGAQPQHF
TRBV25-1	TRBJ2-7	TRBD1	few	TGTGCCAGCAGTGATCCCCGAACAGGGGGCCACGAGCAGTACTTC	CASSDPRTGGHEQYF
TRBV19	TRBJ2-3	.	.	TGTGCCAGTAGTAGCTTGAGCGGTTCTAGCACAGATACGCAGTATTTT	CASSSLSGSSTDTQYF
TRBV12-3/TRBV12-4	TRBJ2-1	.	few	TGTGCCAGCAGTTTCGGTCTCCGGCAGGTCGCGTTCTTC	CASSFGLRQVAFF
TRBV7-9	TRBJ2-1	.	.	TGTGCCAGCAGCCCGATAGGACTTTACAATGAGCAGTTCTTC	CASSPIGLYNEQFF
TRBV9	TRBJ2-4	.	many	TGTGCCAGCAGCGTAGCAGGGAGAAACATTCAGTACTTC	CASSVAGRNIQYF
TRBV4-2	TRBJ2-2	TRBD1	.	TGTGCCAGCAGCGCTCAGGGGGCCTACACCGGGGAGCTGTTTTTT	CASSAQGAYTGELFF
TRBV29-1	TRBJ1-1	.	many	TGCAGCACCGGACCAGGGTGGGGAATGAACACTGAAGCTTTCTTT	CSTGPGWGMNTEAFF
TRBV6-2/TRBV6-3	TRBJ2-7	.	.	TGTGCCAGCAGTTACCGCCCGACCTACGAGCAGTACTTC	CASSYRPTYEQYF
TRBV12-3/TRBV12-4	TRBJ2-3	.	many	TGTGCCAGCAGCACCCCCCGGGCTGAGGCTAGCACAGATACGCAGTATTTT	CASSTPRAEASTDTQYF
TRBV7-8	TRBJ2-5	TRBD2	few	TGTGCCAGCAGCGCTAGCGGACTAGCGGGGGGGACCCAGTACTTC	CASSASGLAGGTQYF